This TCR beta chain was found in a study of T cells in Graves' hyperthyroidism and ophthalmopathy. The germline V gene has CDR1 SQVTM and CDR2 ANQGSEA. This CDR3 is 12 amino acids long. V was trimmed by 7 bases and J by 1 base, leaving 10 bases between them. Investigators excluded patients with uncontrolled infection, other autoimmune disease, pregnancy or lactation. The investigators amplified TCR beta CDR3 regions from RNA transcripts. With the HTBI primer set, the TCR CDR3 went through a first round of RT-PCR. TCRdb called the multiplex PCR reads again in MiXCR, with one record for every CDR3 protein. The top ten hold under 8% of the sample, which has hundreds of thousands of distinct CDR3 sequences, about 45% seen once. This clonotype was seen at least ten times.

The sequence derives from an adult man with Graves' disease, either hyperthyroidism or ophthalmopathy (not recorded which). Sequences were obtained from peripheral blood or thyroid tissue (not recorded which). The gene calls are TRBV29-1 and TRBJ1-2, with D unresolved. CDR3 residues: CSGGFVNYGYTF. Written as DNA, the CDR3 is TGCAGCGGAGGTTTCGTTAACTATGGCTACACCTTC.